This section outlines one TCR beta chain sequence together with its context. The antigen is unknown. Clones were sequenced by immunoSEQ multiplex PCR, and TCRdb holds only the in-frame ones, with some missing. The sample has 20,000 to 25,000 clones, 90% seen once. The CDR3 runs 14 residues. The V gene end was trimmed by 3 bases and the J gene end by 2 bases; junction bases not matched to a gene: 5. CDR1 is SGHRS, CDR2 YFSETQ, per germline. The sample is drawn from a study of PD-L1 blockade in urothelial cancer. Study-wide results and limits: Pretreatment blood TCR clonality under the median forecast improved survival.

The sequenced sample was PBMCs, obtained around atezolizumab (anti-PD-L1) treatment. The receptor was derived from a woman aged 60-75 years with urothelial cancer. V is TRBV5-1 and J is TRBJ2-7; 7 nucleotides align to TRBD1. CDR3 loop: CASSWDSGTYEQYF. Written as DNA, the CDR3 is TGCGCCAGCAGCTGGGACAGCGGAACCTACGAGCAGTACTTC.